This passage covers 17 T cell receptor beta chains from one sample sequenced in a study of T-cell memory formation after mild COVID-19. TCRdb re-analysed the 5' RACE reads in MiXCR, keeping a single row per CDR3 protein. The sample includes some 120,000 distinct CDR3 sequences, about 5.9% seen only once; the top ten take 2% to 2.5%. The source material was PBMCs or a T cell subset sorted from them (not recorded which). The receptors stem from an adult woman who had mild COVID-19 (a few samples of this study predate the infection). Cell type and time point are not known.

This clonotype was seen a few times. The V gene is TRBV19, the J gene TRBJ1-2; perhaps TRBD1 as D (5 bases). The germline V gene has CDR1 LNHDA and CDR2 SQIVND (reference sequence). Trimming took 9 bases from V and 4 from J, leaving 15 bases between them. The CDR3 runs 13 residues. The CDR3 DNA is TGTGCCAGCGCTAGAACAGGACTCTATGGCTACACCTTC. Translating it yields CASARTGLYGYTF.

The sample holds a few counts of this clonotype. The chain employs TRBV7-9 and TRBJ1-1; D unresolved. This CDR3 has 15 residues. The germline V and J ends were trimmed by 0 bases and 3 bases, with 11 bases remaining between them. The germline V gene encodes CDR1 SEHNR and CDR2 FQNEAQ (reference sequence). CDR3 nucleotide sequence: TGTGCCAGCAGCTTAGCTAAGGGTGGGGACACTGAAGCTTTCTTT. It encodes CASSLAKGGDTEAFF.

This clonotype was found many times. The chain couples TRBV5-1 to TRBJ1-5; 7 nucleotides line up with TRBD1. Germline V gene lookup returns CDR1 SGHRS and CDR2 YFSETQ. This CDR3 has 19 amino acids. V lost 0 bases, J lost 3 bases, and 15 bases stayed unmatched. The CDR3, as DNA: TGCGCCAGCAGCTTGGAAGATAGCGATAAACAGGGGCACAATCAGCCCCAGCATTTT. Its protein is CASSLEDSDKQGHNQPQHF. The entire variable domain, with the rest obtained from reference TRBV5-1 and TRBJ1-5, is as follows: KAGVTQTPRYLIKTRGQQVTLSCSPISGHRSVSWYQQTPGQGLQFLFEYFSETQRNKGNFPGRFSGRQFSNSRSEMNVSTLELGDSALYLCASSLEDSDKQGHNQPQHFGDGTRLSIL.

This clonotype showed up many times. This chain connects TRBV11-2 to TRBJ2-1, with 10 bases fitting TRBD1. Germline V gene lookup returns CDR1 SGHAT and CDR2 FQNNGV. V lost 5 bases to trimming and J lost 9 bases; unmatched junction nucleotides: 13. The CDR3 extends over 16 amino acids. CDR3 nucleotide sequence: TGTGCCAGCAGCCCGACAGGGGGCGGTTCGCCGGGTGAGCAGTTCTTC. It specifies CASSPTGGGSPGEQFF.

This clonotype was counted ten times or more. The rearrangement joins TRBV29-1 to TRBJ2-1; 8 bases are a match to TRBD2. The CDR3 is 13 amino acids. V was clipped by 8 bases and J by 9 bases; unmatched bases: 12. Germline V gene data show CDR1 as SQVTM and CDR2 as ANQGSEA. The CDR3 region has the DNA TGCAGCCAGAGCGGGAGCACGAGCGGTGAGCAGTTCTTC. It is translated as CSQSGSTSGEQFF.

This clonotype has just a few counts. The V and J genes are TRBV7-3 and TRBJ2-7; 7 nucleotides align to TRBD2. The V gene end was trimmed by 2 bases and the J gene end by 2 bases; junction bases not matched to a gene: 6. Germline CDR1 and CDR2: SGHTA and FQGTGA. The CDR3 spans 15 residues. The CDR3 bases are TGTGCCAGCAGCTTAGGAGCGGGGTGGCCCTACGAGCAGTACTTC. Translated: CASSLGAGWPYEQYF.

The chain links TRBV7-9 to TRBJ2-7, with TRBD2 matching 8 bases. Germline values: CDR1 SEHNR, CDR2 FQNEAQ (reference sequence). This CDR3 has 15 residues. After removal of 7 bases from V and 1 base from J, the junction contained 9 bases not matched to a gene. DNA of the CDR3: TGTGCCAGCACCAAGGCGGGGGGAGGATCCTACGAGCAGTACTTC. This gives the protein CASTKAGGGSYEQYF.

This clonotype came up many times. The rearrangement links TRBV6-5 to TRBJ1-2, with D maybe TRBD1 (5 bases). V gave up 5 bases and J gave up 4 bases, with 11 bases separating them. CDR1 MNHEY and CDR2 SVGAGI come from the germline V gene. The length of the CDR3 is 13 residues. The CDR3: CASSKRDGYGYTF. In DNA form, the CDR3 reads TGTGCCAGCAGTAAACGGGACGGCTATGGCTACACCTTC.

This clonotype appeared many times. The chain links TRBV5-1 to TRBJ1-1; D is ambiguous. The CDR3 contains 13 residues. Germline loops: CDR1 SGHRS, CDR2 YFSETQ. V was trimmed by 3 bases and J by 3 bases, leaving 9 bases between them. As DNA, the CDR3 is TGCGCCAGCAGCTGGCAGGAGTACACTGAAGCTTTCTTT. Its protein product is CASSWQEYTEAFF. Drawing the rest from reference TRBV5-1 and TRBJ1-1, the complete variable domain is KAGVTQTPRYLIKTRGQQVTLSCSPISGHRSVSWYQQTPGQGLQFLFEYFSETQRNKGNFPGRFSGRQFSNSRSEMNVSTLELGDSALYLCASSWQEYTEAFFGQGTRLTVV.

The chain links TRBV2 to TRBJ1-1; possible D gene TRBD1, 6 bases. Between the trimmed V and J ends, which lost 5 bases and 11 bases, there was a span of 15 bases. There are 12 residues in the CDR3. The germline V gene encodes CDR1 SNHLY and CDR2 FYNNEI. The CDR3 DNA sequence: TGTGCCAGCAGTTCCGGGGGCTTGGGTGCTTTCTTT. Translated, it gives CASSSGGLGAFF. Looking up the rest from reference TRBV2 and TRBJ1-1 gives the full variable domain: EPEVTQTPSHQVTQMGQEVILRCVPISNHLYFYWYRQILGQKVEFLVSFYNNEISEKSEIFDDQFSVERPDGSNFTLKIRSTKLEDSAMYFCASSSGGLGAFFGQGTRLTVV.

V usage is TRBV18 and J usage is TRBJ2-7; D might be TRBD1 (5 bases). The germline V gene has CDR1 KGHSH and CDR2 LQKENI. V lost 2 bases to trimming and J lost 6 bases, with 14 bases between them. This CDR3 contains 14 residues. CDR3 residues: CASSPNGQSGEQYF. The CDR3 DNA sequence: TGTGCCAGCTCACCAAATGGACAATCGGGCGAGCAGTACTTC.

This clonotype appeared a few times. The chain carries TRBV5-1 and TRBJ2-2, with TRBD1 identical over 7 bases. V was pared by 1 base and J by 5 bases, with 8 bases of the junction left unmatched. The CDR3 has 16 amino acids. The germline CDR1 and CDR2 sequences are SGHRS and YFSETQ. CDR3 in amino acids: CASSLSWDRRTGELFF. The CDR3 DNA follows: TGCGCCAGCAGCTTGTCTTGGGACAGAAGGACCGGGGAGCTGTTTTTT.

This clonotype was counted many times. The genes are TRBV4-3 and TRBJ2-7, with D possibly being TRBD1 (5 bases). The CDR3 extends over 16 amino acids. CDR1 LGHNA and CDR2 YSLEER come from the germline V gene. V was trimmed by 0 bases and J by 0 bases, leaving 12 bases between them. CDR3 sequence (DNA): TGCGCCAGCAGCCAAGAGCTCCAGGGCTTCTCCTACGAGCAGTACTTC. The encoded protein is CASSQELQGFSYEQYF.

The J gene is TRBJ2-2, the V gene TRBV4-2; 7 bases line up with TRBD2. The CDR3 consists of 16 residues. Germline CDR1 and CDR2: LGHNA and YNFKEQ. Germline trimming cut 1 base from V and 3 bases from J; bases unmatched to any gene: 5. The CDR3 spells CASSQVAGADTGELFF. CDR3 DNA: TGTGCCAGCAGCCAAGTTGCGGGAGCGGACACCGGGGAGCTGTTTTTT.

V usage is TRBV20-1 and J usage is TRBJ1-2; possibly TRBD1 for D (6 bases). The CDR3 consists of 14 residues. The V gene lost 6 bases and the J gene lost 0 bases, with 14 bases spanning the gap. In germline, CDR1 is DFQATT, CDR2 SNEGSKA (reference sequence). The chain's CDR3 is CSARRQVSNYGYTF. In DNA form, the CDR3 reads TGCAGTGCAAGAAGACAGGTTTCTAACTATGGCTACACCTTC.

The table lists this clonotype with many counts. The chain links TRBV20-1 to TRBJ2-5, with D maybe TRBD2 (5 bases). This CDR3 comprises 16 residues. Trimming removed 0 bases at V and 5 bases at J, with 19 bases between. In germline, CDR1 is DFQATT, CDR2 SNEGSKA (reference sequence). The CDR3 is CSARDDFGLVLETQYF. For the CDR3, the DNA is TGCAGTGCTAGAGACGATTTCGGACTTGTTTTGGAGACCCAGTACTTC.

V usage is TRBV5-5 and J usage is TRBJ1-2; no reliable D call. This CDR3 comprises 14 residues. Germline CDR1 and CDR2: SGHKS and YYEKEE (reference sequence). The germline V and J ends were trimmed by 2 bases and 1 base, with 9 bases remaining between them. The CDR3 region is CASSLGIVNYGYTF. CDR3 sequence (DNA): TGTGCCAGCAGCTTAGGGATCGTTAACTATGGCTACACCTTC.